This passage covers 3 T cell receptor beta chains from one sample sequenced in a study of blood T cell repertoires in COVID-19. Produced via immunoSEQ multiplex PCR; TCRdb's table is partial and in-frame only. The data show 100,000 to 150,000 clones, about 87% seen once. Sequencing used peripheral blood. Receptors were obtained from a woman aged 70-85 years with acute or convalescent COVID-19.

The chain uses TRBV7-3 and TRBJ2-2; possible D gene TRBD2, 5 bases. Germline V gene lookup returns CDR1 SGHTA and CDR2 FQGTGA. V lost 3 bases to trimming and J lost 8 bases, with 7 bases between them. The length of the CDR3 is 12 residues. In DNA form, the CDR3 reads TGTGCCAGCAGCTTCCGGGGTGGGGAGCTGTTTTTT. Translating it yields CASSFRGGELFF. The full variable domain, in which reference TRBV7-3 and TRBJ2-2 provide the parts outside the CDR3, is GAGVSQTPSNKVTEKGKYVELRCDPISGHTALYWYRQSLGQGPEFLIYFQGTGAADDSGLPNDRFFAVRPEGSVSTLKIQRTERGDSAVYLCASSFRGGELFFGEGSRLTVL.

CDR3 nucleotide sequence: TGCAGCGTCCGGGACACTTACAATGAGCAGTTCTTC. Translated: CSVRDTYNEQFF. The chain links TRBV29-1 to TRBJ2-1; TRBD1 might be the D (6 bases). V lost 6 bases, J lost 4 bases, and 10 bases lay in between. Germline V gives CDR1 SQVTM, CDR2 ANQGSEA. The CDR3 is 12 residues long.

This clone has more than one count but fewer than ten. The CDR3 loop reads CASTDSARGTQYF. The CDR3 DNA reads TGCGCCAGCACAGACTCCGCCCGTGGGACCCAGTACTTC. J is TRBJ2-5 and V is TRBV10-2, with D unresolved. The germline gives CDR1 WSHSY, CDR2 SAAADI. V dropped 7 bases and J dropped 7 bases, with 16 bases sitting between them. CDR3 length equals 13 residues.